This TCR beta chain originates from a study of a mutant IDH1 vaccine in newly diagnosed glioma. Whole-study context: Treated patients comprised approximately 62% males and approximately 38% females, mean age 40.4 years.

A note on this clone: The antigen remains unidentified.

Sequencing used immunoSEQ multiplex PCR; TCRdb keeps in-frame clones, though not all of them. Here the sample spans about 40,000 clones, roughly 80% being singletons. V shed 6 bases and J shed 4 bases, with 13 bases lying between them. CDR1 is MNHNS, CDR2 SASEGT, per germline. This CDR3 comprises 14 residues. The study's findings and limits: Shifts in the top peripheral T cell clonotypes seemed unrelated to pseudoprogression.

Specified time point: week 35, safety follow-up. Every single dose of the vaccine, 300 ug of mutant IDH1 20-mer peptide, came with topical imiquimod. Vaccinations, eight in total, occurred in weeks 1, 3, 5, 7, 11, 15, 19, 23. Donors had new WHO grade 3 or 4 IDH1-mutant, ATRX-lost astrocytomas. The sequenced sample was PBMCs, obtained from a glioma patient whose treatment included an IDH1 peptide vaccine. The TCR was taken from a woman aged 45 to 65 with glioma. The J gene is TRBJ2-1, the V gene TRBV6-1, with a possible D match to TRBD1 (6 bases). The CDR3 region has the DNA TGTGCCAGCAGACCGGGACACGTATACAATGAGCAGTTCTTC. Encoded protein: CASRPGHVYNEQFF.